This TCR beta chain is from a study of blood T cells in healthy people across ages. The second PCR ran roughly 7 to 12 cycles with a sample-barcoded 5' primer and J-beta primers. Via MiXCR, TCRdb re-called the 5' RACE reads, giving one row per CDR3 protein. The table has over 1,500,000 distinct CDR3 sequences, around 42% seen once; the top ten hold about 21%. The CDR3 length is 15 residues. The V gene's germline CDR1 is SEHNR and CDR2 FQNEAQ (reference sequence). V was pared by 4 bases and J by 1 base, with 6 bases of the junction left unmatched. The V gene is TRBV7-9, the J gene TRBJ1-1, with TRBD1 matching over 7 bases. Sequenced: blood. The source of this sequence is a human donor in good health. CDR3 protein: CASSSRDRANTEAFF. The CDR3 DNA follows: TGTGCCAGCAGCTCACGGGACAGAGCGAACACTGAAGCTTTCTTT.